This entry features one T cell receptor (beta chain) sequence. CDR3 length: 16 amino acids. V lost 0 bases and J 4 bases, leaving 15 bases between the germline ends. CDR1 and CDR2 (germline): MNHNS, SASEGT. The data were obtained in a study of technical replicates of blood from a handful of donors. This table comes from immunoSEQ multiplex PCR, and its TCRdb copy is limited to in-frame clones, with some not included. The profile shows about 88,000 clones, 85% to 95% of them singletons. The source of this sequence is a human donor in good health. The chain joins TRBV6-1 to TRBJ1-2, with a possible D match to TRBD1 (5 bases). The sequenced material came from T cells isolated from PBMCs. The CDR3 coding sequence is TGTGCCAGCAGTGAAGCTGGGCAGGGCAGTATCTATGGCTACACCTTC. Amino acid sequence: CASSEAGQGSIYGYTF.